This T cell receptor (beta chain) was recorded in a study of shared clonotypes between healthy human individuals. The wider study: A donor's plate count was three for CD4 naive and three for CD4 memory; CD8 naive had two and CD8 memory one. Regarding the study as a whole: Generation probabilities of non-shared clonotypes were lower (relative to those shared by all four donors).

The CDR3 length is 14 residues. Germline assignment: CDR1 SGHVT and CDR2 SQSDAQ. Trimming took 5 bases from V and 3 from J, leaving 14 bases between them. Investigators spread the genomic DNA of each subset evenly over several immunoSEQ plates. TCRdb's copy holds only in-frame clones and misses some; the assay was immunoSEQ multiplex PCR. The sample lists more than 2,000,000 clones, around 94% occurring once. As regards this clone: Its antigen is not known.

The origin of this receptor is a man younger than 35 in good health. The material sequenced was naive CD4+ T cells sorted from blood. Subset: CD45RA+ positively selected. The chain couples TRBV7-4 to TRBJ2-7, with no clear D. The CDR3 spells CASSPRADIYEQYF. DNA of the CDR3: TGTGCCAGCAGCCCCCGGGCAGATATCTACGAGCAGTACTTC.